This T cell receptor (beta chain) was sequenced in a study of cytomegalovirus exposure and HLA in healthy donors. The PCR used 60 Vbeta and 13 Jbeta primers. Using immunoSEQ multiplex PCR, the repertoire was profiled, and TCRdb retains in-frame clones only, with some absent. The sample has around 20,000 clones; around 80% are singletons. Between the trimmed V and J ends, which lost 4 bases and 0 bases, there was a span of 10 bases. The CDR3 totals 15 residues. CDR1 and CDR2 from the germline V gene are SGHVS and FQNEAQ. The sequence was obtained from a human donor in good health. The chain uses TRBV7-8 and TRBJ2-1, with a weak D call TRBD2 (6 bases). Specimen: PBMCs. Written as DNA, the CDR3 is TGTGCCAGCAGCTCGACGGGAGTCTCCTACAATGAGCAGTTCTTC. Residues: CASSSTGVSYNEQFF. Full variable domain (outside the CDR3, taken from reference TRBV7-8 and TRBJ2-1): GAGVSQSPRYKVAKRGQDVALRCDPISGHVSLFWYQQALGQGPEFLTYFQNEAQLDKSGLPSDRFFAERPEGSVSTLKIQRTQQEDSAVYLCASSSTGVSYNEQFFGPGTRLTVL.